The clone carrying this TCR beta chain appeared once. The source of the sample is a study of T cell changes during pregnancy in multiple sclerosis. The CDR3 covers 16 residues. In germline, CDR1 is SGDLS, CDR2 YYNGEE. The ends lost 3 bases at V and 1 base at J; junction bases unmatched: 6. The method was immunoSEQ multiplex PCR; TCRdb's version includes in-frame clones alone and lacks a portion of them. Among 49,000 or so clones listed, 85% to 95% were seen once. The chain combines TRBV9 with TRBJ2-3, with TRBD2 matching over 9 bases. The sample in question was peripheral blood, obtained in the third trimester of pregnancy. The source of this sequence is a female donor with multiple sclerosis, enrolled in a pregnancy study. The CDR3 region has the DNA TGTGCCAGCAGCGGAGGTTTAGCGGGAGGCACAGATACGCAGTATTTT. Its translation is CASSGGLAGGTDTQYF.